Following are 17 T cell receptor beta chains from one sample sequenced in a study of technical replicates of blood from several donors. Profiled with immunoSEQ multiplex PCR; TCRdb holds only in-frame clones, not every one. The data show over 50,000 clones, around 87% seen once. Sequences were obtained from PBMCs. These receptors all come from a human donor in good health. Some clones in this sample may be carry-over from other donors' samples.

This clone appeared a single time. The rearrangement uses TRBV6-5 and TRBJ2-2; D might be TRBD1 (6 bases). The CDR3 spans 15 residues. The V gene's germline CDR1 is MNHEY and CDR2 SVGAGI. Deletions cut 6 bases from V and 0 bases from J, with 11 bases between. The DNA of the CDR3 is TGTGCCAGCAGACGGACAGTTTCGAACACCGGGGAGCTGTTTTTT. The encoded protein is CASRRTVSNTGELFF.

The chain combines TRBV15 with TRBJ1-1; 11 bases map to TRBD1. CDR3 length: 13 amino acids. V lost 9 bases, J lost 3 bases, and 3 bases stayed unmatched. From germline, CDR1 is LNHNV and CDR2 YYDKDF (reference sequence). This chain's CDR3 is CATSGQGDTEAFF. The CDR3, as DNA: TGTGCCACATCGGGACAGGGGGACACTGAAGCTTTCTTT.

The CDR3 here is CATSGAGGYTF. As DNA, the CDR3 is TGTGCCACCTCAGGGGCAGGGGGCTACACCTTC. The chain uses TRBV15 and TRBJ1-2; possible D gene TRBD1, 6 bases. Trimming left V 8 bases short and J 8 bases short, with 12 bases between. The CDR3 has 11 amino acids. Germline CDR1 and CDR2: LNHNV and YYDKDF (reference sequence).

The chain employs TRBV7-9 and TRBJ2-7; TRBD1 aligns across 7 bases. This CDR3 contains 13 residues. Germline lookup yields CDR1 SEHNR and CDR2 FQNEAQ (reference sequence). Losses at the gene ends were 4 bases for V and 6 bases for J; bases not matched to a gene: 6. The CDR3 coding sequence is TGTGCCAGCAGCTATAGACAGGGCCTCGAGCAGTACTTC. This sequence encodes CASSYRQGLEQYF.

The CDR3 DNA reads as TGCGCCAGCGCCAAAACGTCAGGGCCAGATACGCAGTATTTT. Its protein product is CASAKTSGPDTQYF. The chain combines TRBV5-1 with TRBJ2-3, with D possibly being TRBD1 (5 bases). The CDR3 length is 14 residues. Germline CDR1 SGHRS, CDR2 YFSETQ. V was clipped by 7 bases and J by 4 bases, with 16 bases between them.

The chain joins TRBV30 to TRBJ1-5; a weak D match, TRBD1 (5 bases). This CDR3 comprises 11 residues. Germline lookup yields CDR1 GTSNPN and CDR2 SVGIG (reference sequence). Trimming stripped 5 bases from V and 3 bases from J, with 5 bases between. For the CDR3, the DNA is TGTGCCTGGGGACACAATCAGCCCCAGCATTTT. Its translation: CAWGHNQPQHF.

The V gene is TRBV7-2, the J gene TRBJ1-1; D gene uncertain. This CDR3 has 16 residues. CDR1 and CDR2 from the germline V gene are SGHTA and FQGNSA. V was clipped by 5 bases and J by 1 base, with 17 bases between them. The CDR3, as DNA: TGTGCCAGCAGCCCGCGGGCCTCCGGGCCGAACACTGAAGCTTTCTTT. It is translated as CASSPRASGPNTEAFF.

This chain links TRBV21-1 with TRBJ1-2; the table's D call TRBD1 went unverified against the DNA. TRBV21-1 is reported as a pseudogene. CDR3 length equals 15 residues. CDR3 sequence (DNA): TGTGCCAGCAGCCCCCCCAGGACATACCTAAGGGGCTACACCTTC. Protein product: CASSPPRTYLRGYTF.

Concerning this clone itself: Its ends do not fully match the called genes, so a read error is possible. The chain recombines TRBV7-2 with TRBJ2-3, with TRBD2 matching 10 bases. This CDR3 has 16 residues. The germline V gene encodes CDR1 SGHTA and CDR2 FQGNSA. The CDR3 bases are TGTGCCAACAGCTTAGTCCCTAGCGGGAGAGTTGATACGCAGTATTTT. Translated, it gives CANSLVPSGRVDTQYF. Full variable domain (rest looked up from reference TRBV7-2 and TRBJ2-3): GAGVSQSPSNKVTEKGKDVELRCDPISGHTALYWYRQSLGQGLEFLIYFQGNSAPDKSGLPSDRFSAERTGGSVSTLTIQRTQQEDSAVYLCANSLVPSGRVDTQYFGPGTRLTVL.

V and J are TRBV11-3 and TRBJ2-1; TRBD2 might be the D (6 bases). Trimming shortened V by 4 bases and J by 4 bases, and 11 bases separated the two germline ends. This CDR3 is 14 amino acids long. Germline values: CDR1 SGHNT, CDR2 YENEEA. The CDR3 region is CASSSGTRYNEQFF. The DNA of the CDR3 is TGTGCCAGCAGCTCCGGGACTCGTTACAATGAGCAGTTCTTC.

CDR3 protein: CASSFDWDRGSYEQYF. The CDR3 bases are TGTGCCAGCAGCTTTGATTGGGACAGGGGGTCCTACGAGCAGTACTTC. J is TRBJ2-7 and V is TRBV5-6; 11 bases match TRBD1. The CDR3 has 16 amino acids. From germline, CDR1 is SGHDT and CDR2 YYEEEE. The junction had 5 bases not matched to a gene; V was cut back by 2 bases and J by 1 base.

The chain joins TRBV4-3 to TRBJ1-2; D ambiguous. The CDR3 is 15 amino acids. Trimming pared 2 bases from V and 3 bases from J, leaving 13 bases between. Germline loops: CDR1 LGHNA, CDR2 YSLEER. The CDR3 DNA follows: TGCGCCAGCAGCCAATTTCAGCGGCCAGACTATGGCTACACCTTC. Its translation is CASSQFQRPDYGYTF.

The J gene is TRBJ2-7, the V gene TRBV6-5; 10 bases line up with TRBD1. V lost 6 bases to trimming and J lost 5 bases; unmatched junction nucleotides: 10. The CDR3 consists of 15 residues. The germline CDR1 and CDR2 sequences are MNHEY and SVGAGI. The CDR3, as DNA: TGTGCCAGCAGGGAGACAGGGGGCGTTGGAAACGAGCAGTACTTC. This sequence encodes CASRETGGVGNEQYF.

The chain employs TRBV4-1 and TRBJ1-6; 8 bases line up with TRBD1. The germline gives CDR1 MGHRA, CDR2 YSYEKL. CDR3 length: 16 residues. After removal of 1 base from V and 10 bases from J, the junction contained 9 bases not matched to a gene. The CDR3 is CASSQATWDRRSPLHF. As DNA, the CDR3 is TGCGCCAGCAGCCAAGCCACCTGGGACAGGCGATCACCCCTCCACTTT.

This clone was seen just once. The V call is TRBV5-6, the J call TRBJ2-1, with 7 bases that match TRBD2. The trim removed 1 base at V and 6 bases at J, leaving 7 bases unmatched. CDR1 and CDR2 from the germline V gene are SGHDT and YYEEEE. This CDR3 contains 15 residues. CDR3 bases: TGTGCCAGCAGCTTGCCGCGGGAGAATGCCAATGAGCAGTTCTTC. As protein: CASSLPRENANEQFF. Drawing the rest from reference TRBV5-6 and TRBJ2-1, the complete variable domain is DAGVTQSPTHLIKTRGQQVTLRCSPKSGHDTVSWYQQALGQGPQFIFQYYEEEERQRGNFPDRFSGHQFPNYSSELNVNALLLGDSALYLCASSLPRENANEQFFGPGTRLTVL.

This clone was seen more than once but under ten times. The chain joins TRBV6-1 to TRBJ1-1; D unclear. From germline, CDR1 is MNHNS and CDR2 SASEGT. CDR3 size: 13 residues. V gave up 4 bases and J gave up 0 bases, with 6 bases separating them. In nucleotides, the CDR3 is TGTGCCAGCAGTGGTATCGTGAACACTGAAGCTTTCTTT. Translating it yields CASSGIVNTEAFF.

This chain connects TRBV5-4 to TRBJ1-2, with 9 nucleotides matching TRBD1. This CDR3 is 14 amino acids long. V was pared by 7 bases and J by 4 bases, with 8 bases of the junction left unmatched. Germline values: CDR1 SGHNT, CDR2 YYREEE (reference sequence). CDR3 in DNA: TGTGCCAGCGGAGGGACAGGGTCGGGCTATGGCTACACCTTC. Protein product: CASGGTGSGYGYTF.